The sequence of this T cell receptor (beta chain) was determined in a study of blood T cell repertoires in COVID-19. Trimming cost V 8 bases and J 5 bases; bases outside gene matches: 4. This CDR3 has 12 residues. The germline CDR1 and CDR2 sequences are MDHEN and SYDVKM. Produced via immunoSEQ multiplex PCR; TCRdb's table is partial and in-frame only. The top ten hold over 9% of the sample, which has 200,000 to 250,000 clones, more than 75% seen once. The chain is built from TRBV28 and TRBJ2-5; TRBD2 matches 8 bases. This sequence originates from a man at least 80 years old with acute or convalescent COVID-19. The sequenced material came from peripheral blood. The CDR3 DNA sequence: TGTGCCAGCTATAGCGGGGTTGAGACCCAGTACTTC. Translated: CASYSGVETQYF.